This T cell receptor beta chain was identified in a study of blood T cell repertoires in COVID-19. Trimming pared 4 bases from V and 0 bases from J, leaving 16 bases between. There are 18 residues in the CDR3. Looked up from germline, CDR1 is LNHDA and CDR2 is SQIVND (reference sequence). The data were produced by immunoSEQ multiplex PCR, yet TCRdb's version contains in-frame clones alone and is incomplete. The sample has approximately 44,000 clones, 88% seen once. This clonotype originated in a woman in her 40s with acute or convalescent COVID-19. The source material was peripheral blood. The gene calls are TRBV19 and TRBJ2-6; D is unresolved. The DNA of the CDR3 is TGTGCCAGTAGTACCCCGACATTTCCCGTCTCTGGGGCCAACGTCCTGACTTTC. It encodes CASSTPTFPVSGANVLTF.